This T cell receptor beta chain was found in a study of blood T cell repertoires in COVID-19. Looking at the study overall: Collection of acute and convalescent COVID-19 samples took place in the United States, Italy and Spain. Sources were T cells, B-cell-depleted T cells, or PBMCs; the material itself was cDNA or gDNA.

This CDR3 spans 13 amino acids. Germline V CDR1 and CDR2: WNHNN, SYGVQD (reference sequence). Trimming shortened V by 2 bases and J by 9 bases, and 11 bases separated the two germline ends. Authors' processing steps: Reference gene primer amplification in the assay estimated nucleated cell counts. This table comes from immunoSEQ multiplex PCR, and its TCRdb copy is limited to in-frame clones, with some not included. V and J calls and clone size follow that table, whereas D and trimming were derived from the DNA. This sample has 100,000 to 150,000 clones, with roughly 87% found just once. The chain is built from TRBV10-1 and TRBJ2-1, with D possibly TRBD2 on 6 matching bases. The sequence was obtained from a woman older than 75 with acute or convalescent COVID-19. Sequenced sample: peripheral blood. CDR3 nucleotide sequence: TGCGCCAGCAGTGAGCGACTAGTTGGTGAGCAGTTCTTC. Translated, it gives CASSERLVGEQFF.